Reported below is one TCR beta chain. Antigen unknown. CDR3 size: 13 residues. CDR1 SGHTA and CDR2 FQGNSA come from the germline V gene. J lost 6 bases, V lost 3 bases, and 5 bases had no gene match. Using RNA template, CDR3s of TCR alpha and beta were amplified with iRepertoire arm-PCR. Input was 100-400 ng of tissue mRNA or PBMC total RNA. TCRdb reanalysed the multiplex PCR reads using MiXCR and keeps one entry per CDR3 protein. The sample has about 140,000 distinct CDR3 sequences; about two fifths are singletons. These data belong to a study of glioma-infiltrating T cells. General study results and limits: Tissue-blood divergence was below expectation in non-neoplastic patients, above in gliomas.

The TCR originated in a human donor with low-grade glioma or glioblastoma, undergoing nonglioma brain surgery, or in good health (not recorded which). Sequencing was carried out using glioma tissue, nonneoplastic brain tissue, or PBMCs (not recorded which). V usage is TRBV7-2 and J usage is TRBJ2-7, with 7 nucleotides matching TRBD1. CDR3 nucleotides: TGTGCCAGCAGCTTCGGGACAGCTGGCGAGCAGTACTTC. This encodes CASSFGTAGEQYF.